The sequence of this T cell receptor beta chain was determined in a study of shared clonotypes between healthy human individuals. As to this clone: Its cognate antigen is unknown.

Between the trimmed V and J ends, which lost 5 bases and 5 bases, there was a span of 15 bases. The CDR3 sequence is 15 residues long. Per germline, CDR1 PRHDT and CDR2 FYEKMQ (reference sequence). The table came from immunoSEQ multiplex PCR; TCRdb's copy has only in-frame clones and leaves some out. This sample has about 2.1 million clones, with just over 90% found just once. Study-wide results and caveats: The study's rarefaction showed incomplete sorted-subset sequencing despite large depth.

It was CD45RO-negative cells, positively selected for CCR7, that made up naive CD8 cells, with terminally differentiated effector memory CD45RA+ cells excluded. The chain combines TRBV13 with TRBJ2-2; D may be TRBD1 (6 bases). This TCR derives from a man younger than 35 in good health. Some clones in this sample may be carry-over from other donors' samples. The sequencing input was naive CD8+ T cells from PBMCs. The CDR3 DNA follows: TGTGCCAGCAGCCCGACAGGTTTACCAACCGGGGAGCTGTTTTTT. This gives the protein CASSPTGLPTGELFF.